The rows below give T cell receptor beta chains drawn from one sample of a study of cytomegalovirus exposure and HLA in healthy donors. Assay: immunoSEQ multiplex PCR; the TCRdb copy retains only in-frame clones and omits some. The repertoire holds approximately 96,000 clones, with about 74% as singletons. Sequenced sample: PBMCs. Receptor source: a male donor in good health and CMV-seronegative. Each CDR3 is given with its conserved first and last residue. A D gene is named only where the DNA matches it firmly. Clone size is given for some rows only: seen once, a few or many times, or a class if the clone is expanded.

V gene,J gene,D gene,CDR3 length,clone size,CDR3 DNA,CDR3 protein
TRBV15,TRBJ2-7,TRBD2,19,NA,TGTGCCACCAGCAGGAGGGGGGACCTGACTAGCGGAGTATCTTACGAGCAGTACTTC,CATSRRGDLTSGVSYEQYF
TRBV9,TRBJ1-5,NA,15,NA,TGTGCCAGCAGCGAACGGGGGGTCATCAATCAGCCCCAGCATTTT,CASSERGVINQPQHF
TRBV2,TRBJ2-7,NA,15,NA,TGTGCCAGCACCAATAATCCGACAGCCAGCTACGAGCAGTACTTC,CASTNNPTASYEQYF
TRBV28,TRBJ2-6,NA,16,NA,TGTGCCAGCAGTTTAGGAGGACGGACTGGGGCCAACGTCCTGACTTTC,CASSLGGRTGANVLTF
TRBV15,TRBJ2-3,TRBD2,17,NA,TGTGCCACCAGCAGAGATCAACTAGCGGGAGTGTTGGATACGCAGTATTTT,CATSRDQLAGVLDTQYF
TRBV5-6,TRBJ2-3,TRBD2,17,NA,TGTGCCAGCAGTACCCTACTACGACTAGCGACCACAGATACGCAGTATTTT,CASSTLLRLATTDTQYF
TRBV2,TRBJ2-3,NA,15,NA,TGTGCCAGCAGTGAAGTCGGGGGATACACAGATACGCAGTATTTT,CASSEVGGYTDTQYF
TRBV30,TRBJ2-5,NA,11,NA,TGTGCCTGGACCAACTTAGAGACCCAGTACTTC,CAWTNLETQYF
TRBV27,TRBJ2-7,NA,11,NA,TGTGCCAGCAGATCTCCCTACGAGCAGTACTTC,CASRSPYEQYF
TRBV29-1,TRBJ1-3,TRBD1,17,NA,TGCAGCGTTGAAGATTTCGGCACAGGGGGCTCTGGAAACACCATATATTTT,CSVEDFGTGGSGNTIYF
TRBV5-1,TRBJ2-5,TRBD2,18,NA,TGCGCCAGCAGCTTGGATCCAGCGGGAGGCTCCGGCAGCAAGACCCAGTACTTC,CASSLDPAGGSGSKTQYF
TRBV10-3,TRBJ2-1,TRBD1,14,NA,TGTGCTACCGGACAGGGGGCTTCCTACAATGAGCAGTTCTTC,CATGQGASYNEQFF
TRBV28,TRBJ2-3,TRBD1,16,NA,TGTGCCAGCAGTACCCGGGACAGGTCCCTAGGAGATACGCAGTATTTT,CASSTRDRSLGDTQYF
TRBV2,TRBJ1-1,TRBD1,14,NA,TGTGCCAGCACCCTGGGACAGGGTAACACTGAAGCTTTCTTT,CASTLGQGNTEAFF
TRBV20-1,TRBJ1-5,NA,11,NA,TGCAGTCCCCGGGGGTGCTGGTCCCAGCATTTT,CSPRGCWSQHF
TRBV5-4,TRBJ2-7,NA,14,NA,TGTGCCAGCAGCCTGAGGGCGAACGAATACGAGCAGTACTTC,CASSLRANEYEQYF
TRBV11-2,TRBJ2-7,NA,17,NA,TGTGCCAGCAGCTTAGGGGGAGGCGGGGTTTTGCTCTACGAGCAGTACTTC,CASSLGGGGVLLYEQYF
TRBV6-1,TRBJ2-2,TRBD2,15,few,TGTGCCAGCAGTGAATGGGGGAGGGGCACCGGGGAGCTGTTTTTT,CASSEWGRGTGELFF
TRBV11-2,TRBJ2-2,TRBD2,16,NA,TGTGCCAGCAGTCCCACCACCGGGGGGTACACCGGGGAGCTGTTTTTT,CASSPTTGGYTGELFF
TRBV9,TRBJ1-2,NA,15,NA,TGTGCCAGCAGCCTTGAGGGGCAGTCGGGGGGGGGCTACACCTTC,CASSLEGQSGGGYTF
TRBV7-9,TRBJ2-3,TRBD1,15,NA,TGTGCCAGCAGCTCCCGGACAGGAAACACAGATACGCAGTATTTT,CASSSRTGNTDTQYF
TRBV9,TRBJ2-1,TRBD2,16,few,TGTGCCAGCAGCGTAGATGCGGCTAGCGGGAGGACTGAGCAGTTCTTC,CASSVDAASGRTEQFF
TRBV28,TRBJ2-7,TRBD2,15,NA,TGTGCCAGCAGTTCTCGGGGACTACTGAACTACGAGCAGTACTTC,CASSSRGLLNYEQYF
TRBV30,TRBJ2-5,NA,14,NA,TGTGCCTGGAGAAGACTACTGTACCAAGAGACCCAGTACTTC,CAWRRLLYQETQYF
TRBV2,TRBJ2-3,NA,15,NA,TGTGCCAGCAGTGAAGACAGGGTCGGCACAGATACGCAGTATTTT,CASSEDRVGTDTQYF
TRBV7-8,TRBJ1-4,NA,16,few,TGTGCCAGCAGCTTAGTTCCCTCGGCGGGAAATGAAAAACTGTTTTTT,CASSLVPSAGNEKLFF
TRBV4-2,TRBJ1-4,NA,16,NA,TGTGCCAGCAGCCAAGGTCGAAGGGGTTATCAGGAAAAACTGTTTTTT,CASSQGRRGYQEKLFF
TRBV5-1,TRBJ2-1,TRBD1,15,few,TGCGCCAGCAGCTTAGGGTGGGACAGCTACAATGAGCAGTTCTTC,CASSLGWDSYNEQFF
TRBV10-3,TRBJ2-7,TRBD2,16,NA,TGTGCCATCAGTGGGACTAGCGGGAGCTATCCCTACGAGCAGTACTTC,CAISGTSGSYPYEQYF
TRBV30,TRBJ2-7,NA,13,few,TGTGCCTGTTGTTGGACGGAGGGTGGGGAGCAGTACTTC,CACCWTEGGEQYF
TRBV27,TRBJ2-7,TRBD1,14,NA,TGTGCCAGCAGTCGTCACAGGGGCGGATACGAGCAGTACTTC,CASSRHRGGYEQYF
TRBV10-1,TRBJ2-7,TRBD2,16,NA,TGCGCCAGCAGTGAAGTTGGGTGGGAGGGCCGCTACGAGCAGTACTTC,CASSEVGWEGRYEQYF
TRBV6-5,TRBJ2-7,NA,15,NA,TGTGCCAGCAGTTATCTTAACAGGGCGACCTACGAGCAGTACTTC,CASSYLNRATYEQYF
TRBV18,TRBJ1-4,NA,13,NA,TGTGCCAGCTCACGCTCGGGGAATGAAAAACTGTTTTTT,CASSRSGNEKLFF
TRBV27,TRBJ1-1,NA,15,NA,TGTGCCAGCAGTTTATATCCCGCGATGAACACTGAAGCTTTCTTT,CASSLYPAMNTEAFF
TRBV19,TRBJ2-7,NA,13,NA,TGTGCCAGTAGTATAAACCCCGACAACGAGCAGTACTTC,CASSINPDNEQYF
TRBV6-5,TRBJ1-4,NA,15,NA,TGTGCCAGCAGTTACCGCAGGGTGAGGTCGGAAAAACTGTTTTTT,CASSYRRVRSEKLFF
TRBV29-1,TRBJ2-7,TRBD2,14,NA,TGCAGCGTTGGAGCTAGCGGGAGTCCCTACGAGCAGTACTTC,CSVGASGSPYEQYF
TRBV27,TRBJ1-1,TRBD1,15,few,TGTGCCCTGGGACAGGACCACGTCCAGGGCACTGAAGCTTTCTTT,CALGQDHVQGTEAFF
TRBV28,TRBJ1-1,NA,14,few,TGTGCCAGCAGTTTATACACGGGGGGCCGCAAAGCTTTCTTT,CASSLYTGGRKAFF
TRBV5-1,TRBJ2-5,TRBD1,14,NA,TGCGCCAGCAGCCCGGACAGGATTCAAGAGACCCAGTACTTC,CASSPDRIQETQYF
TRBV5-1,TRBJ1-2,TRBD1,12,NA,TGCGCCAGCAGCCGGGACAGGGGTGGCTACACCTTC,CASSRDRGGYTF
TRBV5-1,TRBJ2-2,TRBD2,20,NA,TGCGCCAGCAGCTTGGGATTCTCCCCTGCGTTAGCGGGAGATACCGGGGAGCTGTTTTTT,CASSLGFSPALAGDTGELFF
TRBV12-1,TRBJ2-7,NA,16,NA,TGTGCCAGCAGCCAGGGACTAGCGGTATACTCCTACGAGCAGTACTTC,CASSQGLAVYSYEQYF
TRBV5-6,TRBJ2-3,NA,13,NA,TGTGCCAGCAGCTTGGGACTCGGTAATACGCAGTATTTT,CASSLGLGNTQYF
TRBV9,TRBJ1-1,TRBD1,15,NA,TGTGCCAGCAGCGTAGCCGGACAGGGACGAGGGGAAGCTTTCTTT,CASSVAGQGRGEAFF
TRBV7-9,TRBJ2-7,NA,13,NA,TGTGCCAGCAGCCCCTCGAATCTATGGGAGCAGTACTTC,CASSPSNLWEQYF